This entry describes one T cell receptor (beta chain). What it binds is not known. This sample was taken from a study of blood T cells in healthy people across ages. On the study more broadly: Every two T cells gave about one barcoded beta molecule via template switching.

Study conclusions and caveats: Lack of knowledge of donor CMV status possibly confounded expanded clonotype changes.

Trimming at V came to 6 bases and at J to 8 bases, leaving 12 bases not matched to a gene. Germline CDR1 and CDR2: MNHEY and SMNVEV (reference sequence). The CDR3 totals 16 residues. It was with a sample-barcoded 5' primer and a J-beta primer mix that a second PCR of about 6 to 12 cycles was run. MiXCR was run by TCRdb on the 5' RACE reads, yielding one entry per CDR3 protein. This sample yields under 2 million distinct CDR3 sequences, of which roughly 30% are seen a single time; roughly 12% belongs to the top ten. The receptor was isolated from a young woman in good health. J is TRBJ2-1 and V is TRBV27; 11 bases agree with TRBD2. The sample consisted of blood. The CDR3 sequence is CASSPSTSGMTDEQFF. In DNA, the CDR3 is TGTGCCAGCAGCCCCTCGACTAGCGGGATGACAGATGAGCAGTTCTTC.